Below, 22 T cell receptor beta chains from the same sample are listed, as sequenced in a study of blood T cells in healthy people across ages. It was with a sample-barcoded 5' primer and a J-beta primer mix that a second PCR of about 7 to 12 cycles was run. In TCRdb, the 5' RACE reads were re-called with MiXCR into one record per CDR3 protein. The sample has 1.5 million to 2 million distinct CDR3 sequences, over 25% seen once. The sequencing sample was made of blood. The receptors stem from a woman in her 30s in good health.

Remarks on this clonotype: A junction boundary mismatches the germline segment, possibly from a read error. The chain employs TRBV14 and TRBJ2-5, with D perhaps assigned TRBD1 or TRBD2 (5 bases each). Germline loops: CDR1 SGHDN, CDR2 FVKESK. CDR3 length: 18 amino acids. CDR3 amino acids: CASSREIGRGSKEEAQYF. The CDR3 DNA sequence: TGTGCCAGCAGCCGAGAGATAGGTCGGGGCTCCAAGGAAGAGGCCCAGTACTTC.

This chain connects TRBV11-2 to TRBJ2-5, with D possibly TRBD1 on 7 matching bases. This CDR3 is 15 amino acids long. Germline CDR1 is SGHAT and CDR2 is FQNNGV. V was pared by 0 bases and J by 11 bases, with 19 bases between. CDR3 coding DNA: TGTGCCAGCAGCTTAGACGCGGGACAGAGCATGGAGCAGTACTTC. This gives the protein CASSLDAGQSMEQYF.

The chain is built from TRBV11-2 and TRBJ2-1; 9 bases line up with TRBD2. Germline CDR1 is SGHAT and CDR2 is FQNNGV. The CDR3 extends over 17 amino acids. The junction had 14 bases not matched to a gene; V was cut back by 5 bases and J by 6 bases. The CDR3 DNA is TGTGCCAGCAGCAAGCGGTCGGCGGGGGGGTGGCTCAATGAGCAGTTCTTC. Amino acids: CASSKRSAGGWLNEQFF.

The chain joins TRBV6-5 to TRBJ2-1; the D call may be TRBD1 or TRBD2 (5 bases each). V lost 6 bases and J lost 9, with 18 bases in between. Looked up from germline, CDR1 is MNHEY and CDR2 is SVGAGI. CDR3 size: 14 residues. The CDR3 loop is CASRGTGKRGEQFF. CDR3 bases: TGTGCCAGCAGAGGAACGGGGAAGAGGGGTGAGCAGTTCTTC.

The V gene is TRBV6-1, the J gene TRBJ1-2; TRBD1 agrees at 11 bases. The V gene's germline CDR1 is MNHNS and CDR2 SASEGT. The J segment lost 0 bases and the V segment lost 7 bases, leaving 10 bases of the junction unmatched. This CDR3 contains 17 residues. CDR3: CASNTRDRGVANYGYTF. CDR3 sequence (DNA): TGTGCCAGCAATACCCGGGACAGGGGGGTAGCTAACTATGGCTACACCTTC.

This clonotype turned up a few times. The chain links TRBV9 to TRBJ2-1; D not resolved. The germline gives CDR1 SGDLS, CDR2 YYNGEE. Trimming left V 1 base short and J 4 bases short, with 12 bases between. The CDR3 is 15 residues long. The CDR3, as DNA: TGTGCCAGCAGCGTAAATAGTGGGATTTACAATGAGCAGTTCTTC. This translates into CASSVNSGIYNEQFF.

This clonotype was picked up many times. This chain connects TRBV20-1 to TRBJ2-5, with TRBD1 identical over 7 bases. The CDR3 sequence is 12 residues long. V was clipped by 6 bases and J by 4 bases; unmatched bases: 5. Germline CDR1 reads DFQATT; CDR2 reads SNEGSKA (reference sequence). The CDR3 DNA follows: TGCAGTGCCAGCGACAGGGTAGAGACCCAGTACTTC. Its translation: CSASDRVETQYF.

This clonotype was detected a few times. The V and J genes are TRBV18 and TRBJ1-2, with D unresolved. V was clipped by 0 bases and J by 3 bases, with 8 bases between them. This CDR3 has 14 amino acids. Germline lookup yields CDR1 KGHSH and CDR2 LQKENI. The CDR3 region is CASSPPLEDYGYTF. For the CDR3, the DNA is TGTGCCAGCTCACCACCGTTGGAAGACTATGGCTACACCTTC.

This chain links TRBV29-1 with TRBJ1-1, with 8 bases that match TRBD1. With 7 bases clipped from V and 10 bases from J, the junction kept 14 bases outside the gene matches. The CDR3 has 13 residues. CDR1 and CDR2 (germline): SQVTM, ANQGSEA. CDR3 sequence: CSAGGQGAIGAFF. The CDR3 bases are TGCAGCGCCGGGGGCCAGGGGGCGATCGGAGCTTTCTTT.

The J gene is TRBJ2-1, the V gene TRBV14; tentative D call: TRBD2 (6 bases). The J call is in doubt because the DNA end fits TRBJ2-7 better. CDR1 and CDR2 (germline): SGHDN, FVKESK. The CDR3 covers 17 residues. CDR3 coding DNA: TGTGCCAGCAGCACGTCTAGCGAGAGAGTCGCCTACAATGAGCAGTACTTC. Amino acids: CASSTSSERVAYNEQYF.

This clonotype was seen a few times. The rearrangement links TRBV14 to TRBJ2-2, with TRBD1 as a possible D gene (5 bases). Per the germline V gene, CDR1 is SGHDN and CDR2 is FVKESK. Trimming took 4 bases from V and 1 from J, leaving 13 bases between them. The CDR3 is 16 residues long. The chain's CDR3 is CASSPLGPENTGELFF. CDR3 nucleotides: TGTGCCAGCAGCCCTCTGGGGCCGGAGAACACCGGGGAGCTGTTTTTT.

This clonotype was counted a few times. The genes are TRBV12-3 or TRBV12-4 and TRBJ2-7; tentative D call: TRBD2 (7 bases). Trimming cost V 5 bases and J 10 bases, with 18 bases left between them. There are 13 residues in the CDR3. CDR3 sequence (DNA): TGTGCCAGCAGTCCCAGGTGGGGGGGCGGACAGTACTTC. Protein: CASSPRWGGGQYF.

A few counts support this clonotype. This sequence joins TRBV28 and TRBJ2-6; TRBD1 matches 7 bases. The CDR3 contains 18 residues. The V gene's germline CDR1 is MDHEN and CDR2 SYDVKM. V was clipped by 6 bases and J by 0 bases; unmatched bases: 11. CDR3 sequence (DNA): TGTGCCAGCAGCCCTCTCGGACAGGTCTACTCTGGGGCCAACGTCCTGACTTTC. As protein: CASSPLGQVYSGANVLTF.

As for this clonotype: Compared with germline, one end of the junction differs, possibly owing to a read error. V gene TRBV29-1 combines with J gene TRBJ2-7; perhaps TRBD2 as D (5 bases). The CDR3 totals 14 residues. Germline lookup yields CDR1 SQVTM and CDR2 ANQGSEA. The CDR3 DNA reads TGCAGCGTTAAAGATGGACTGAGCTCTTACGAGCAGTACTTC. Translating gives CSVKDGLSSYEQYF.

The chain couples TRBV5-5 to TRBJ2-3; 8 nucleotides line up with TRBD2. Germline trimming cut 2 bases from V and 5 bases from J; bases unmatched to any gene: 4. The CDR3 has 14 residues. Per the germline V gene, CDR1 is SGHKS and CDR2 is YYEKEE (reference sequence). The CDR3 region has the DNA TGTGCCAGCAGCTTTAGCGGGGTGCAAGATACGCAGTATTTT. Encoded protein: CASSFSGVQDTQYF.

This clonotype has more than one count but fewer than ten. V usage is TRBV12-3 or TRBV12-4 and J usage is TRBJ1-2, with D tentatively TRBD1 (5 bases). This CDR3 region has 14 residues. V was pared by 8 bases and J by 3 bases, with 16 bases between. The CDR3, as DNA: TGTGCCAGCTCCACTCACGGGGGAGACTATGGCTACACCTTC. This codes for CASSTHGGDYGYTF.

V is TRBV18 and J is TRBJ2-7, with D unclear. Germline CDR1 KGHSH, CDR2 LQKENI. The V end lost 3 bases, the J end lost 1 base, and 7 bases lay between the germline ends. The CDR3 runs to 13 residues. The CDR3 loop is CASSPYQSYEQYF. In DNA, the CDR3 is TGTGCCAGCTCACCGTATCAGTCCTACGAGCAGTACTTC. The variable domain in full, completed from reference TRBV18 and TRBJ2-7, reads NAGVMQNPRHLVRRRGQEARLRCSPMKGHSHVYWYRQLPEEGLKFMVYLQKENIIDESGMPKERFSAEFPKEGPSILRIQQVVRGDSAAYFCASSPYQSYEQYFGPGTRLTVT.

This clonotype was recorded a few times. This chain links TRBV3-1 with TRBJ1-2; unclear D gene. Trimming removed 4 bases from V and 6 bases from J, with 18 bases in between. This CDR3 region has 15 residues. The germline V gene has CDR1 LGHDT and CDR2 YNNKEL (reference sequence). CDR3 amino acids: CASSPLGPSPHGYTF. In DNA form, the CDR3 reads TGTGCCAGCAGCCCCCTGGGCCCTTCCCCGCATGGCTACACCTTC.

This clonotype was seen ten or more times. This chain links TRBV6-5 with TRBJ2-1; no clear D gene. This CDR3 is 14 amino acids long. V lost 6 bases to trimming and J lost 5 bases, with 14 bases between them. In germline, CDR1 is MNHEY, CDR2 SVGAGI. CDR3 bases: TGTGCCAGCAGCCCCGACCGAGGCGACAATGAGCAGTTCTTC. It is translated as CASSPDRGDNEQFF.

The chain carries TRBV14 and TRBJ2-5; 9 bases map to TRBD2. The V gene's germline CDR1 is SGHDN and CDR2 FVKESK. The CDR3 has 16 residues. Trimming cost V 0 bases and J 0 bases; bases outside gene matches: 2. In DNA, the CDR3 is TGTGCCAGCAGCCAAGATCTAGCGGGGCACCAAGAGACCCAGTACTTC. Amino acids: CASSQDLAGHQETQYF.

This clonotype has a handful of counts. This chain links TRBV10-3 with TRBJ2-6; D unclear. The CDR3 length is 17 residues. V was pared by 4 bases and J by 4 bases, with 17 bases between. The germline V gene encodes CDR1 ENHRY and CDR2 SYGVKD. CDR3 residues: CAISVPPETSGANVLTF. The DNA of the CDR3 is TGTGCCATCAGTGTACCCCCCGAGACCTCCGGGGCCAACGTCCTGACTTTC.

The CDR3 nucleotides read TGTGCCAGCAGTGTGGTGGGGGACTATGGCTACACCTTC. As protein: CASSVVGDYGYTF. V gene TRBV2 combines with J gene TRBJ1-2, with a possible D match to TRBD1 (5 bases). The ends were cut back, 4 bases at V and 3 bases at J, with 9 bases in the middle. The CDR3 extends over 13 amino acids. The germline CDR1 and CDR2 sequences are SNHLY and FYNNEI. The whole variable domain, remainder taken from reference TRBV2 and TRBJ1-2, is EPEVTQTPSHQVTQMGQEVILRCVPISNHLYFYWYRQILGQKVEFLVSFYNNEISEKSEIFDDQFSVERPDGSNFTLKIRSTKLEDSAMYFCASSVVGDYGYTFGSGTRLTVV.